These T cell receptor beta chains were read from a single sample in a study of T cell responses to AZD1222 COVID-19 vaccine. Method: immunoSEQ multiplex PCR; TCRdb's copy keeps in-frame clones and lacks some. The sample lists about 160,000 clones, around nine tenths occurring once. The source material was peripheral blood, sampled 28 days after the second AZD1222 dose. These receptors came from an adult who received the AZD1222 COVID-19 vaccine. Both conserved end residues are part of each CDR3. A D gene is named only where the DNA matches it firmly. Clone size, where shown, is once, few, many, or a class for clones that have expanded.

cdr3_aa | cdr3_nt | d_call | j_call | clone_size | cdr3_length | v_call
CASSQSRQWGYTF | TGCGCCAGCAGTCAATCGCGGCAGTGGGGCTACACCTTC | NA | TRBJ1-2 | NA | 13 | TRBV23-1
CASALGGVSYEQYF | TGTGCTAGTGCACTGGGCGGAGTCTCCTACGAGCAGTACTTC | NA | TRBJ2-7 | NA | 14 | TRBV12-5
CSARDLMGYTF | TGCAGTGCTAGAGACCTTATGGGCTACACCTTC | NA | TRBJ1-2 | NA | 11 | TRBV20-1
CVVGGPNSPLHF | TGTGTTGTGGGGGGTCCCAATTCACCCCTCCACTTT | NA | TRBJ1-6 | NA | 12 | TRBV6-6
CASSIDRVYGYTF | TGTGCCAGCTCAATCGACAGGGTTTATGGCTACACCTTC | TRBD1 | TRBJ1-2 | NA | 13 | TRBV18
CAWSVSQGTDTQYF | TGTGCCTGGAGTGTTTCACAGGGCACAGATACGCAGTATTTT | NA | TRBJ2-3 | NA | 14 | TRBV30
CASSTGQNNEKLFF | TGTGCCAGTAGTACAGGACAGAATAATGAAAAACTGTTTTTT | NA | TRBJ1-4 | NA | 14 | TRBV19
CASGLEDTRIRF | TGTGCTAGTGGTTTGGAGGACACGCGGATCCGGTTT | NA | TRBJ1-1 | NA | 12 | TRBV12-5
CASSPNSGTGVEAFF | TGTGCCAGCTCACCCAATTCCGGGACAGGGGTTGAAGCTTTCTTT | TRBD1 | TRBJ1-1 | NA | 15 | TRBV18
CASSVWEMNTEAFF | TGTGCCAGCTCGGTTTGGGAGATGAACACTGAAGCTTTCTTT | NA | TRBJ1-1 | NA | 14 | TRBV19
CASRGQGETGKLFF | TGTGCCAGCAGGGGGCAGGGGGAAACGGGGAAACTGTTTTTT | TRBD1 | TRBJ1-4 | NA | 14 | TRBV2
CASSEWGGASSYNSPLHF | TGTGCCAGCAGTGAATGGGGAGGAGCGAGCTCCTATAATTCACCCCTCCACTTT | NA | TRBJ1-6 | NA | 18 | TRBV6-1
CASGPQGSGITDTQYF | TGTGCTAGTGGCCCGCAGGGTAGCGGGATCACAGATACGCAGTATTTT | TRBD2 | TRBJ2-3 | NA | 16 | TRBV12-5
CASSPPGTGNTGELFF | TGTGCCAGCAGTCCCCCGGGGACAGGGAACACCGGGGAGCTGTTTTTT | TRBD1 | TRBJ2-2 | NA | 16 | TRBV28
CASSPGGDGQPQHF | TGTGCCAGCAGCCCTGGTGGCGACGGCCAGCCCCAGCATTTT | NA | TRBJ1-5 | NA | 14 | TRBV9
CASNTGQGAFF | TGTGCCAGCAACACCGGACAGGGGGCTTTCTTT | TRBD1 | TRBJ1-1 | NA | 11 | TRBV6-5
CAIRTGFRNSPLHF | TGTGCCATCAGGACAGGGTTTAGAAATTCACCCCTCCACTTT | TRBD1 | TRBJ1-6 | once | 14 | TRBV10-3
CASSIDRGLGGTDTQYF | TGTGCCAGTAGTATAGATCGAGGCCTAGGGGGCACAGATACGCAGTATTTT | NA | TRBJ2-3 | NA | 17 | TRBV19
CASSIRGGLPYSYEQYF | TGTGCCAGTAGTATACGGGGAGGACTCCCCTATTCCTACGAGCAGTACTTC | NA | TRBJ2-7 | NA | 17 | TRBV19
CASSQQDTRKYGYTF | TGTGCCAGCAGCCAACAGGACACACGGAAGTATGGCTACACCTTC | NA | TRBJ1-2 | NA | 15 | TRBV3-1/TRBV3-2
CASSLGLAEYEQYF | TGCGCCAGCAGCTTGGGACTAGCGGAGTACGAGCAGTACTTC | TRBD2 | TRBJ2-7 | NA | 14 | TRBV5-1
CASRPGSEAYEQYF | TGTGCCAGCAGGCCGGGATCGGAGGCCTACGAGCAGTACTTC | NA | TRBJ2-7 | NA | 14 | TRBV6-5
CASSQQLSRSQFF | TGTGCCAGCAGCCAACAATTGTCTCGTTCCCAGTTCTTC | NA | TRBJ2-1 | NA | 13 | TRBV3-1/TRBV3-2
CASKHMNTEAFF | TGCGCCAGCAAACACATGAACACTGAAGCTTTCTTT | NA | TRBJ1-1 | NA | 12 | TRBV4-3
CASSPEGRRLEKLFF | TGTGCCAGCTCACCGGAGGGTAGACGGCTTGAAAAACTGTTTTTT | NA | TRBJ1-4 | NA | 15 | TRBV18
CASSDFQQGYEQFF | TGTGCCAGCAGTGATTTCCAACAGGGCTATGAGCAGTTCTTC | NA | TRBJ2-1 | medium-sized | 14 | TRBV6-2/TRBV6-3
CASSVEGVATEAFF | TGTGCCAGCAGTGTTGAGGGGGTGGCCACTGAAGCTTTCTTT | NA | TRBJ1-1 | NA | 14 | TRBV25-1
CASSPPDRATEAFF | TGTGCCAGCAGCCCACCGGACAGGGCCACTGAAGCTTTCTTT | TRBD1 | TRBJ1-1 | NA | 14 | TRBV5-5
CASSYPNSNTEAFF | TGTGCCAGCAGTTACCCAAACAGCAACACTGAAGCTTTCTTT | NA | TRBJ1-1 | once | 14 | TRBV6-6
CASSLIAGGLTDTQYF | TGTGCCAGCAGTTTAATAGCGGGGGGGCTGACAGATACGCAGTATTTT | TRBD2 | TRBJ2-3 | NA | 16 | TRBV27
CASSDGLAVTDTQYF | TGTGCCAGCAGCGATGGACTAGCCGTCACAGATACGCAGTATTTT | TRBD2 | TRBJ2-3 | NA | 15 | TRBV11-2
CASSVGNTGELFF | TGCGCCAGCAGCGTAGGGAACACCGGGGAGCTGTTTTTT | NA | TRBJ2-2 | NA | 13 | TRBV5-1
CASSFDSVYGYTF | TGTGCCAGCAGCTTCGACAGCGTCTATGGCTACACCTTC | NA | TRBJ1-2 | NA | 13 | TRBV11-1
CASSHRGGTGNTIYF | TGTGCCAGCAGCCATAGGGGAGGGACTGGAAACACCATATATTTT | NA | TRBJ1-3 | once | 15 | TRBV7-2
CASSIPQGVDGYTF | TGTGCCAGTAGTATTCCACAGGGGGTGGATGGCTACACCTTC | TRBD1 | TRBJ1-2 | NA | 14 | TRBV19
CASTPQEEYYGYTF | TGTGCCAGCACCCCGCAGGAGGAGTACTATGGCTACACCTTC | NA | TRBJ1-2 | NA | 14 | TRBV6-5
CSASVVGGQPQHF | TGCAGTGCTAGTGTTGTAGGGGGTCAGCCCCAGCATTTT | NA | TRBJ1-5 | NA | 13 | TRBV20-1
CASSSGTATYNEQFF | TGTGCCAGCAGCTCCGGGACGGCTACCTACAATGAGCAGTTCTTC | NA | TRBJ2-1 | NA | 15 | TRBV6-2/TRBV6-3
CASSGGWGVNTEAFF | TGCGCCAGCAGCGGCGGGTGGGGCGTGAACACTGAAGCTTTCTTT | NA | TRBJ1-1 | NA | 15 | TRBV5-1
CASSLDRSNQPQHF | TGTGCCAGCAGTTTAGACAGGAGCAATCAGCCCCAGCATTTT | NA | TRBJ1-5 | NA | 14 | TRBV27
CASSPSGTGNQPQHF | TGTGCCAGCTCACCATCCGGGACGGGGAATCAGCCCCAGCATTTT | NA | TRBJ1-5 | NA | 15 | TRBV18
CASSQESGLGYTF | TGCGCCAGCAGCCAAGAATCGGGTCTTGGCTACACCTTC | NA | TRBJ1-2 | once | 13 | TRBV4-3
CSAGTDYGYTF | TGCAGCGCCGGGACAGACTATGGCTACACCTTC | TRBD1 | TRBJ1-2 | NA | 11 | TRBV29-1
CASSLDRGFTGELFF | TGTGCCAGCAGTCTGGACAGGGGATTCACCGGGGAGCTGTTTTTT | TRBD1 | TRBJ2-2 | NA | 15 | TRBV2
CASSLVDQPQHF | TGTGCCAGCAGCTTAGTGGATCAGCCCCAGCATTTT | NA | TRBJ1-5 | NA | 12 | TRBV7-9
CASSRIATNEKLFF | TGTGCCAGCAGTCGAATTGCAACTAATGAAAAACTGTTTTTT | NA | TRBJ1-4 | NA | 14 | TRBV6-5
CASSYPGGPEQYF | TGTGCCAGCAGTTACCCTGGGGGTCCCGAGCAGTACTTC | NA | TRBJ2-7 | NA | 13 | TRBV6-5
CSASEGILNYGYTF | TGCAGTGCTAGTGAGGGGATACTTAACTATGGCTACACCTTC | NA | TRBJ1-2 | NA | 14 | TRBV20-1
CASSNSLKGGSGQPYEQYF | TGTGCCAGCAGCAATTCCCTTAAGGGGGGGAGCGGACAGCCTTACGAGCAGTACTTC | NA | TRBJ2-7 | NA | 19 | TRBV21-1
CAWVGGNYGYTF | TGTGCCTGGGTAGGGGGAAACTATGGCTACACCTTC | NA | TRBJ1-2 | NA | 12 | TRBV30
CASSPRDRWGNEQYF | TGTGCCAGCAGCCCCAGGGACAGGTGGGGCAACGAGCAGTACTTC | TRBD1 | TRBJ2-7 | NA | 15 | TRBV9
CASSQGDRQGAFF | TGTGCCAGCAGCCAGGGGGACAGACAGGGGGCTTTCTTT | TRBD1 | TRBJ1-1 | NA | 13 | TRBV4-2
CASSLERSTEAFF | TGTGCCAGCAGCTTAGAACGGAGCACTGAAGCTTTCTTT | NA | TRBJ1-1 | NA | 13 | TRBV7-6
CASSFPFRLAGVGTDTQYF | TGTGCCAGCAGTTTCCCCTTTAGACTAGCGGGGGTTGGTACAGATACGCAGTATTTT | TRBD2 | TRBJ2-3 | NA | 19 | TRBV6-2/TRBV6-3
CASSQQVWNTGELFF | TGTGCCAGCAGTCAACAGGTTTGGAACACCGGGGAGCTGTTTTTT | NA | TRBJ2-2 | NA | 15 | TRBV7-8